These 20 T cell receptor beta chains were all obtained from the same sample, sequenced in a study of blood T cell repertoires in COVID-19. The protocol was immunoSEQ multiplex PCR, while the TCRdb copy is restricted to in-frame clones and leaves out a portion. Among tens of thousands of clones listed, almost 85% were seen once. The sample was peripheral blood. The source is a woman at least 80 years old with acute or convalescent COVID-19.

The J gene is TRBJ2-1, the V gene TRBV7-2; 8 nucleotides match TRBD2. V lost 5 bases to trimming and J lost 7 bases; unmatched junction nucleotides: 10. CDR3 size: 15 residues. The germline CDR1 and CDR2 sequences are SGHTA and FQGNSA. CDR3 amino acids: CASSARQRERNEQFF. The CDR3 DNA sequence: TGTGCCAGCAGCGCCCGACAGCGGGAGCGTAATGAGCAGTTCTTC.

The gene calls are TRBV13 and TRBJ2-7, with 12 bases lining up with TRBD2. The germline V gene encodes CDR1 PRHDT and CDR2 FYEKMQ (reference sequence). Trimming removed 5 bases from V and 4 bases from J; junction bases left unmatched: 12. The CDR3 consists of 17 residues. CDR3 bases: TGTGCCAGCAGCGAAATTCTGGGGACTAGCGGGCCGTACGAGCAGTACTTC. Its protein is CASSEILGTSGPYEQYF.

The chain is built from TRBV18 and TRBJ2-3; D unresolved. The V and J ends lost 2 bases and 7 bases respectively, with 7 bases between them. The CDR3 is 12 residues long. Germline assignment: CDR1 KGHSH and CDR2 LQKENI. The CDR3 bases are TGTGCCAGCTCACCAGAAGCGAATACGCAGTATTTT. It translates to CASSPEANTQYF.

The chain uses TRBV10-1 and TRBJ2-5, with D possibly being TRBD2 (6 bases). The germline V and J ends were trimmed by 8 bases and 0 bases, with 13 bases remaining between them. Germline V gives CDR1 WNHNN, CDR2 SYGVQD (reference sequence). The CDR3 contains 14 residues. This CDR3 reads CASLTGGNQETQYF. The DNA of the CDR3 is TGCGCCAGCCTTACTGGCGGGAACCAAGAGACCCAGTACTTC.

In its sample, this clone was seen once. The V call is TRBV6-5, the J call TRBJ1-5, with 7 positions matching TRBD1. This CDR3 comprises 15 residues. The ends lost 7 bases at V and 4 bases at J; junction bases unmatched: 10. Per germline, CDR1 MNHEY and CDR2 SVGAGI. In DNA, the CDR3 is TGTGCCAGCACAAGAGCAGACAGGGAGAATCAGCCCCAGCATTTT. As protein: CASTRADRENQPQHF.

The chain joins TRBV5-6 to TRBJ1-2; D might be TRBD1 (5 bases). Germline lookup yields CDR1 SGHDT and CDR2 YYEEEE. There are 12 residues in the CDR3. V was cut by 5 bases and J by 3 bases, with 8 bases left in between. The CDR3 DNA reads as TGTGCCAGCAGTCCAGGGTACTATGGCTACACCTTC. Translating gives CASSPGYYGYTF.

The rearrangement joins TRBV7-2 to TRBJ2-1; D is perhaps TRBD2 (6 bases). The CDR3 is made up of 13 amino acids. Germline CDR1 reads SGHTA; CDR2 reads FQGNSA. The CDR3 region is CATAGISYNEQFF. The CDR3, as DNA: TGTGCTACTGCGGGGATATCCTACAATGAGCAGTTCTTC. Complete variable domain (other parts from reference TRBV7-2 and TRBJ2-1): GAGVSQSPSNKVTEKGKDVELRCDPISGHTALYWYRQSLGQGLEFLIYFQGNSAPDKSGLPSDRFSAERTGGSVSTLTIQRTQQEDSAVYLCATAGISYNEQFFGPGTRLTVL.

This chain connects TRBV7-2 to TRBJ1-5; no clear D. The germline CDR1 and CDR2 sequences are SGHTA and FQGNSA. V was shortened by 1 base and J by 7 bases, with 8 bases between the two germline ends. The CDR3 loop spans 13 amino acids. The chain's CDR3 is CASSLVASQPQHF. For the CDR3, the DNA is TGTGCCAGCAGCTTAGTGGCATCGCAGCCCCAGCATTTT.

The V gene is TRBV7-8, the J gene TRBJ2-1; 8 bases map to TRBD1. The CDR3 runs 15 residues. Germline-derived CDR1 and CDR2 are SGHVS and FQNEAQ. V shed 5 bases, J shed 8 bases, and the junction held 11 bases outside the gene matches. CDR3 sequence (DNA): TGTGCCAGCAGCGAACCGGGACAGGTTTGGGATGAGCAGTTCTTC. Its translation: CASSEPGQVWDEQFF. The complete variable domain, with remaining parts taken from reference TRBV7-8 and TRBJ2-1, reads GAGVSQSPRYKVAKRGQDVALRCDPISGHVSLFWYQQALGQGPEFLTYFQNEAQLDKSGLPSDRFFAERPEGSVSTLKIQRTQQEDSAVYLCASSEPGQVWDEQFFGPGTRLTVL.

This chain connects TRBV2 to TRBJ2-3, with 12 nucleotides matching TRBD2. The CDR3 has 16 residues. Germline V gene sequence: CDR1 SNHLY, CDR2 FYNNEI. J lost 9 bases, V lost 8 bases, and 15 bases had no gene match. The CDR3 sequence: CASFGGLAGGPWTQYF. The CDR3 coding sequence is TGTGCCAGCTTCGGTGGGCTAGCGGGGGGGCCATGGACGCAGTATTTT.

The chain is built from TRBV5-1 and TRBJ1-6, with a possible D match to TRBD1 (5 bases). CDR1 is SGHRS and CDR2 is YFSETQ in the germline V gene. The CDR3 sequence is 14 residues long. V was trimmed by 4 bases and J by 10 bases, leaving 15 bases between them. CDR3: CASSHGSGDSPLHF. The DNA of the CDR3 is TGCGCCAGCAGCCACGGGTCGGGGGACTCACCCCTCCACTTT.

The CDR3 bases are TGTGCCAGCAGTGAAGGGGACACGCGGGAAAAACTGTTTTTT. Its translation: CASSEGDTREKLFF. The rearrangement uses TRBV6-1 and TRBJ1-4, with D possibly matching TRBD1 (6 bases). Germline loops: CDR1 MNHNS, CDR2 SASEGT. Trimming left V 1 base short and J 8 bases short, with 11 bases between. This CDR3 comprises 14 residues.

CDR3 bases: TGTGCCAGCAGTTACTCTTCAGGGACTGGAAACACCATATATTTT. Translation gives CASSYSSGTGNTIYF. The rearrangement uses TRBV6-6 and TRBJ1-3; perhaps TRBD1 as D (5 bases). From germline, CDR1 is MNHNY and CDR2 SVGAGI (reference sequence). CDR3 length equals 15 residues. V shed 0 bases and J shed 2 bases, with 8 bases lying between them.

The rearrangement joins TRBV5-6 to TRBJ1-2, with 9 bases that match TRBD1. The CDR3 runs 15 residues. Trimming removed 1 base from V and 5 bases from J; junction bases left unmatched: 6. Germline CDR1 reads SGHDT; CDR2 reads YYEEEE. The DNA for the CDR3 is TGTGCCAGCAGCTTGTGGGACAGGGCTTTTTATGGCTACACCTTC. It yields the protein CASSLWDRAFYGYTF.

The chain employs TRBV3-1 (or the pseudogene TRBV3-2) and TRBJ1-3; the match to TRBD1 covers 9 bases. The germline gives CDR1 LGHDT, CDR2 YNNKEL (reference sequence). The CDR3 loop spans 15 amino acids. The trim removed 5 bases at V and 0 bases at J, leaving 2 bases unmatched. The CDR3 here is CASSGTGRSGNTIYF. The CDR3 nucleotides read TGTGCCAGCAGCGGGACAGGGCGCTCTGGAAACACCATATATTTT.

The gene calls are TRBV6-2 or TRBV6-3 and TRBJ2-1; D not resolved. The CDR3 is 14 amino acids. Germline V CDR1 and CDR2: MNHEY, SVGEGT. Trimming shortened V by 6 bases and J by 4 bases, and 13 bases separated the two germline ends. CDR3: CASSLGAPYNEQFF. DNA for the CDR3: TGTGCCAGCAGCCTCGGAGCCCCTTACAATGAGCAGTTCTTC.

This clone turned up a few times. This sequence joins TRBV27 and TRBJ2-1; the match to TRBD2 covers 10 bases. J gave up 8 bases and V 2 bases, and 12 bases lay outside the gene matches. The CDR3 length is 17 residues. Looked up from germline, CDR1 is MNHEY and CDR2 is SMNVEV (reference sequence). CDR3: CASSLRVSGRKGDEQFF. The CDR3 region has the DNA TGTGCCAGCAGTTTAAGGGTTAGCGGGAGGAAGGGCGATGAGCAGTTCTTC.

V gene TRBV28 combines with J gene TRBJ1-3; D is undetermined. The germline V gene has CDR1 MDHEN and CDR2 SYDVKM. Between the trimmed V and J ends, which lost 8 bases and 6 bases, there was a span of 5 bases. This CDR3 has 10 residues. The CDR3 spells CASYKNTIYF. In DNA form, the CDR3 reads TGTGCCAGCTATAAAAACACCATATATTTT.

The V and J genes are TRBV2 and TRBJ1-3, with D hard to call. Germline assignment: CDR1 SNHLY and CDR2 FYNNEI. Trimming left V 1 base short and J 0 bases short, with 7 bases between. The CDR3 extends over 15 amino acids. CDR3 amino acids: CASSEEEGSGNTIYF. In DNA form, the CDR3 reads TGTGCCAGCAGTGAAGAGGAGGGCTCTGGAAACACCATATATTTT.

The genes are TRBV7-2 and TRBJ1-1; possibly TRBD1 for D (5 bases). Germline CDR1 reads SGHTA; CDR2 reads FQGNSA. CDR3 length: 14 residues. V lost 6 bases and J 0 bases, leaving 11 bases between the germline ends. CDR3 sequence (DNA): TGTGCCAGCAGGTGGGGGGAGGTGAACACTGAAGCTTTCTTT. Translation gives CASRWGEVNTEAFF. The variable domain in full, with the rest retrieved from reference TRBV7-2 and TRBJ1-1, is GAGVSQSPSNKVTEKGKDVELRCDPISGHTALYWYRQSLGQGLEFLIYFQGNSAPDKSGLPSDRFSAERTGGSVSTLTIQRTQQEDSAVYLCASRWGEVNTEAFFGQGTRLTVV.